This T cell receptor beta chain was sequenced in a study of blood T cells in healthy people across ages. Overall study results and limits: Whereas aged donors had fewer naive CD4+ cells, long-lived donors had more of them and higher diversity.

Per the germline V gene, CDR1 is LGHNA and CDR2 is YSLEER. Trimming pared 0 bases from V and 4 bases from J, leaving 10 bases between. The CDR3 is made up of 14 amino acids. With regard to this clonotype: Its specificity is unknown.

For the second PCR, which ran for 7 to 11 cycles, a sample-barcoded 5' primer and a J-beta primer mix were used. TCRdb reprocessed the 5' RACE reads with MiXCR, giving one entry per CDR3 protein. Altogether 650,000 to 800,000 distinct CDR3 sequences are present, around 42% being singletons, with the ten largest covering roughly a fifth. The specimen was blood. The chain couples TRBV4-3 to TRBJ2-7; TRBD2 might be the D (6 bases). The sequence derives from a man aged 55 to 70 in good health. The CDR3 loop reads CASSQDQLAYEQYF. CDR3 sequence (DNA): TGCGCCAGCAGCCAAGATCAGCTAGCGTACGAGCAGTACTTC.